This T cell receptor beta chain was observed in a study of cytomegalovirus exposure and HLA in healthy donors. V dropped 6 bases and J dropped 2; count of bases not matched to a gene: 5. This CDR3 has 16 residues. The germline V gene has CDR1 SNHLY and CDR2 FYNNEI. The donors were part of the validation cohort of 120 or so subjects. That cohort was separate from the first cohort, which comprised several hundred subjects. Profiled with immunoSEQ multiplex PCR; TCRdb holds only in-frame clones, not every one. The sample shows approximately 170,000 clones, 80% to 85% of them seen only once. Turning to this clone: The antigen is undetermined.

Study-wide results and caveats: Cytomegalovirus-associated TCR beta chains were listed, numbering over 150.

This sequence was found in a man younger than 40 in good health and CMV-seropositive. The gene calls are TRBV2 and TRBJ2-3; 13 bases line up with TRBD2. Sample: PBMCs. The CDR3 nucleotides are TGTGCCAGCAGAGGACTAGCGGGGGACCCCACAGATACGCAGTATTTT. The encoded protein is CASRGLAGDPTDTQYF.